This TCR beta chain was retrieved from a study of T cell changes during pregnancy in multiple sclerosis. Data came from immunoSEQ multiplex PCR; TCRdb stores just in-frame clones and leaves some out. The sample records about 39,000 clones, 80% to 95% being singletons. This clone has only one observation. With 3 bases removed from V and 1 base from J, the gap between germline ends came to 3 bases. This CDR3 is 12 amino acids long. Germline V gene data show CDR1 as MDHEN and CDR2 as SYDVKM. The sample here was CD8+ T cells from peripheral blood mononuclear cells, taken before pregnancy. The rearrangement uses TRBV28 and TRBJ1-1; no firm D call. This receptor was obtained from a female donor with multiple sclerosis, enrolled in a pregnancy study. CDR3 region: CASSFGNTEAFF. Here the CDR3 DNA reads TGTGCCAGCAGTTTCGGGAACACTGAAGCTTTCTTT.